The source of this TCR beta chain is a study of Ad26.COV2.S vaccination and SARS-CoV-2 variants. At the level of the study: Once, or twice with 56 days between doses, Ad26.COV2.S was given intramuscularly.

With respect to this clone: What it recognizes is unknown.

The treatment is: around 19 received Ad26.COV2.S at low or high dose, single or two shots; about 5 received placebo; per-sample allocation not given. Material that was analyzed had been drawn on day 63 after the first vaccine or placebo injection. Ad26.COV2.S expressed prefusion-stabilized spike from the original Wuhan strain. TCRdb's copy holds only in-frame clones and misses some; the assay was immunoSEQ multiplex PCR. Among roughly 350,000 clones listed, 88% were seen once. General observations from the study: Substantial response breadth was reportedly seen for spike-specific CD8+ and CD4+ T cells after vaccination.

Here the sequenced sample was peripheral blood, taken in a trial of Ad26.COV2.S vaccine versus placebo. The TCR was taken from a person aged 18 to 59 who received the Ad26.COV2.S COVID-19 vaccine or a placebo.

The DNA of the CDR3 is TGTGCCAGCACCCAGGGGGCGGACACTGAAGCTTTCTTT. Its protein product is CASTQGADTEAFF. The rearrangement links TRBV28 to TRBJ1-1, with 8 bases matching TRBD1. The length of the CDR3 is 13 residues. The ends lost 7 bases at V and 3 bases at J; junction bases unmatched: 4. Germline loops: CDR1 MDHEN, CDR2 SYDVKM. Using reference TRBV28 and TRBJ1-1 for the parts outside the CDR3, the full variable domain is DVKVTQSSRYLVKRTGEKVFLECVQDMDHENMFWYRQDPGLGLRLIYFSYDVKMKEKGDIPEGYSVSREKKERFSLILESASTNQTSMYLCASTQGADTEAFFGQGTRLTVV.